Described below is a single T cell receptor (beta chain) sequence and its context. TCRdb's table, derived via immunoSEQ multiplex PCR, lists solely in-frame clones and lacks some. The sample includes approximately 360,000 clones, about 87% of them seen just once. Losses at the gene ends were 0 bases for V and 5 bases for J; bases not matched to a gene: 2. From germline, CDR1 is KGHSH and CDR2 LQKENI. The CDR3 is made up of 14 amino acids. The data originate from a study of blood T cell repertoires in COVID-19. Study overall: Cohort 3 donors were reported recovered after two negative PCRs, clearance, or symptom resolution. Acute-phase and convalescent COVID-19 samples originated in the United States, Italy and Spain. T cells, B-cell-depleted T cells, or PBMCs provided the cDNA or gDNA that served as material.

Clinical history as reported by participants underpinned cohort assignment. The sequencing sample was made of PBMCs or T cells enriched from blood (not recorded which). The chain is built from TRBV18 and TRBJ2-3; 7 bases map to TRBD2. The receptor was derived from a middle-aged man in a cohort exposed to, infected with or recovered from COVID-19 (not recorded which). This CDR3 is CASSPPGGIDTQYF. CDR3 bases: TGTGCCAGCTCACCACCGGGGGGGATAGATACGCAGTATTTT.